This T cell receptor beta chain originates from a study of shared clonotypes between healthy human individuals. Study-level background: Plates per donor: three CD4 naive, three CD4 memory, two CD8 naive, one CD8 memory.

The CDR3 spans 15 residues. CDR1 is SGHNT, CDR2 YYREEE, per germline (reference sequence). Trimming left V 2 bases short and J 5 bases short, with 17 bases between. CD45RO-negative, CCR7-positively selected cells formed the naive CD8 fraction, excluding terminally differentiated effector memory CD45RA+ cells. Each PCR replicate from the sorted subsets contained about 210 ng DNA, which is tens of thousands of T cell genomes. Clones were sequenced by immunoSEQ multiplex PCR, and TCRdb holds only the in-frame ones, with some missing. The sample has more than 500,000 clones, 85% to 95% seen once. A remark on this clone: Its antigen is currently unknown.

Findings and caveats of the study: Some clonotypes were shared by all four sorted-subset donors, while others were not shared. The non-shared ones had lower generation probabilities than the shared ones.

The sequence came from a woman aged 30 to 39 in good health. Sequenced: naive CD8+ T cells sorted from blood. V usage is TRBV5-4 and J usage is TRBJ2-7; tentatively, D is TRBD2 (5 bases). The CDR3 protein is CASSLMGGSIDEQYF. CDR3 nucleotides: TGTGCCAGCAGCTTAATGGGCGGGTCCATCGACGAGCAGTACTTC.